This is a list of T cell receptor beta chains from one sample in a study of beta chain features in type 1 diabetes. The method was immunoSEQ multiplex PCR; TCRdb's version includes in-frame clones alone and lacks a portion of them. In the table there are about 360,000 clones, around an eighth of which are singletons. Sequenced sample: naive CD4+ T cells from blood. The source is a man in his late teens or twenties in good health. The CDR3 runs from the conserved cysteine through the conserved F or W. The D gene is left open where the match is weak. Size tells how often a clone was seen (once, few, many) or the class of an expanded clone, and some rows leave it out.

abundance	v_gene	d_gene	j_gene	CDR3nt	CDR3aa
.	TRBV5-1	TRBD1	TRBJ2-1	TGCGCCAGCAGCGTGACAGGGGTAAGGCCCTACAATGAGCAGTTCTTC	CASSVTGVRPYNEQFF
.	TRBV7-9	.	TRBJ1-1	TGTGCCAGCAGCTTACCCGGGGTGGGTACGGCTTTCTTT	CASSLPGVGTAFF
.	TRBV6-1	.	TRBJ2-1	TGTGCCAGCAGTAGCGATGAGCAGTTCTTC	CASSSDEQFF
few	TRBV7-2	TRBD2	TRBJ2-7	TGTGCCAGTAGAGTAGCGGGAGGACCCCTCGACGAGCAGTACTTC	CASRVAGGPLDEQYF
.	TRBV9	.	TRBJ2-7	TGTGCCCCCAGACGATGGCGGGAATCCCCAACCTACGAGCAGTACTTC	CAPRRWRESPTYEQYF
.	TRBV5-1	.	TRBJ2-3	TGCGCCAGCAGCCCGGGAACCTACTCTAGCACAGATACGCAGTATTTT	CASSPGTYSSTDTQYF
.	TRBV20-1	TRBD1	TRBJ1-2	TGCAGTGTTCTTGACAGGGCCGGCTACACCTTC	CSVLDRAGYTF
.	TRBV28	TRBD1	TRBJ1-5	TGTGCCAGCAGGCGCCCGGGACAGGGACTTGGGCAGCCCCAGCATTTT	CASRRPGQGLGQPQHF
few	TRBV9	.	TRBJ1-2	TGTGCCAGCAGCCGCGACAGAACCTATGGCTACACCTTC	CASSRDRTYGYTF
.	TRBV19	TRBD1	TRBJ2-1	TGTGCCAGTAGAGGGACAGGGCCTTTGAATGAGCAGTTCTTC	CASRGTGPLNEQFF
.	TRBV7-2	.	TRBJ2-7	TGTGCCAGCAGCTTAGCGCTGGGGGGTTCCCACGAGCAGTACTTC	CASSLALGGSHEQYF
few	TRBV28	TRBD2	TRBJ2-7	TGTGCCAGCAGTTTACCAGCGGGGGGTTACGAGCAGTACTTC	CASSLPAGGYEQYF
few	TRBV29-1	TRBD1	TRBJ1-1	TGCAGCGCGCACGGATCGATTTCAGGGGGCTTAAGGGAAGCTTTCTTT	CSAHGSISGGLREAFF
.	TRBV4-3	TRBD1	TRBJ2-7	TGCGCCAGCAGCCAAGGGACAGGCCCTTACGAGCAGTACTTC	CASSQGTGPYEQYF
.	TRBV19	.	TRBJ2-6	TGTGCCAGTAGTGAGGTCTCTGGGGCCAACGTCCTGACTTTC	CASSEVSGANVLTF
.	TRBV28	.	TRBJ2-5	TGTGCCAGCACCACCGAAGGGACGGGGGTGACCCAGTACTTC	CASTTEGTGVTQYF
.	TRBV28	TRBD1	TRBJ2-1	TGTGCCAGCAGTTCCCAGGGACAGTATTCCTACAATGAGCAGTTCTTC	CASSSQGQYSYNEQFF
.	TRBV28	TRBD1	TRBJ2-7	TGTGCCAGCAGTTCTCCGGACAGGGTTGAGCAGTACTTC	CASSSPDRVEQYF
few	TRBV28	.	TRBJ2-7	TGTGCCAGCAGTGAGCCTCGAGCATCGACAGGCTACGAGCAGTACTTC	CASSEPRASTGYEQYF
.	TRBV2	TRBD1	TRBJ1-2	TGTGCCAGTAGGACAGGAGCCTATGTTGACGGCTACACCTTC	CASRTGAYVDGYTF
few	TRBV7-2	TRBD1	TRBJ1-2	TGTGCCAGCAGTACCGGGACAGGGGGCTGGAATGGCTACACCTTC	CASSTGTGGWNGYTF
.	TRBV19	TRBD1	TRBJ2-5	TGTGCCAGTAGTATAGGTTTGGCAGGGGGCTTGGGAGAGACCCAGTACTTC	CASSIGLAGGLGETQYF
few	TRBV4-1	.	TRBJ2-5	TGCGCCAGCAGCCAAGTCCTCCAAGAGACCCAGTACTTC	CASSQVLQETQYF
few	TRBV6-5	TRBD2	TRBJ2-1	TGTGCCAGCAGCCGACTAGCGGGAGGGGGCAATGAGCAGTTCTTC	CASSRLAGGGNEQFF
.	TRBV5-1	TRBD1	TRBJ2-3	TGCGCCAGCAGCTTAGCACAGGGGGCCCCAGATACGCAGTATTTT	CASSLAQGAPDTQYF
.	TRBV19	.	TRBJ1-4	TGTGCCAGTAGTATTCCGGGACACCCCGCAACTAATGAAAAACTGTTTTTT	CASSIPGHPATNEKLFF
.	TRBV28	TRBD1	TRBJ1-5	TGTGCCAGCGGATCCCCATCCCCGACAGGGCCGAGTGGGAGCAATCAGCCCCAGCATTTT	CASGSPSPTGPSGSNQPQHF
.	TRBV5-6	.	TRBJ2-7	TGTGCCAGCAGCTTTGGAGCGGAGGGAGTCCCTCCCGAGCAGTACTTC	CASSFGAEGVPPEQYF
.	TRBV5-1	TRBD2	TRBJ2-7	TGCGCCAGCAGCTTGGAGGCTAGCGGGTCCAACGAGCAGTACTTC	CASSLEASGSNEQYF
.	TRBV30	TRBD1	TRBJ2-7	TGTGCCTGGAGCTCAGGGGGCGAGCAGTACTTC	CAWSSGGEQYF
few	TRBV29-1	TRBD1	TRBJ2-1	TGCAGCGTTGAATCGGACAGGGGGTGGCAGTTCTTC	CSVESDRGWQFF
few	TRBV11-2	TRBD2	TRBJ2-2	TGTGCCAGCAGCCCATGGCCGGGACTAGCGGGTGCGAACACCGGGGAGCTGTTTTTT	CASSPWPGLAGANTGELFF
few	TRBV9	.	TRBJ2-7	TGTGCCAGCAGCGTAGGCGGCAGCTCCTACGAGCAGTACTTC	CASSVGGSSYEQYF
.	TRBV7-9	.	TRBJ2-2	TGTGCCAGCAGCCTCGGGGAGCTGTTTTTT	CASSLGELFF
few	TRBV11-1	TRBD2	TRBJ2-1	TGTGCCAGCAGTAAGGCGGGCCTAGCGGAGGATGAGCAGTTCTTC	CASSKAGLAEDEQFF
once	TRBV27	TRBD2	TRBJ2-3	TGTGCCAGCAGCAAGGGACTAGCGGGAGTTGGAGATACGCAGTATTTT	CASSKGLAGVGDTQYF
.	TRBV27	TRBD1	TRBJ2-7	TGTGCCAGCAGTACCCCGGGACAGGGAACCTACGAGCAGTACTTC	CASSTPGQGTYEQYF
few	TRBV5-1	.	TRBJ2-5	TGCGCCAGCAGCCAACAAGAGACCCAGTACTTC	CASSQQETQYF
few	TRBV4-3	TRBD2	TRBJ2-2	TGCGCCAGCAGCCAAGAGATTCGGGGGGGCGGGGAGCTGTTTTTT	CASSQEIRGGGELFF
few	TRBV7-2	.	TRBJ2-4	TGTGCCAGCAGCCCAAAAGCCGAAAACATTCAGTACTTC	CASSPKAENIQYF
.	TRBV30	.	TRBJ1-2	TGTGCCTGGAGTCAGCGACTCACCGAAACTTATGGCTACACCTTC	CAWSQRLTETYGYTF
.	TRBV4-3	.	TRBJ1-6	TGCGCCAGCAGCCAAGATGGAGGAGAACGTCGCTCCTATAATTCACCCCTCCACTTT	CASSQDGGERRSYNSPLHF
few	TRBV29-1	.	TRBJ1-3	TGCAGCGTTGTGCAGGCCTCCGGAAACACCATATATTTT	CSVVQASGNTIYF
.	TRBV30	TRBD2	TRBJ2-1	TGTGCCTGGAGTAGCGGGGGGCCTTTCAATGAGCAGTTCTTC	CAWSSGGPFNEQFF
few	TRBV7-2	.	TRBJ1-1	TGTGCCAGCAGCTTTGGGGCGAAGGACACTGAAGCTTTCTTT	CASSFGAKDTEAFF